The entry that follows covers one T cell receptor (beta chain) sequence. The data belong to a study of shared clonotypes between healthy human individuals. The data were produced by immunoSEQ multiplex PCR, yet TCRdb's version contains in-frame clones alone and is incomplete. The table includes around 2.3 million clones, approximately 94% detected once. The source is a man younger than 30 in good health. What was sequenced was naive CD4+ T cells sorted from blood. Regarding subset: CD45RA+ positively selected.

The CDR3 region has the DNA TGTGCCAGCCGGGTCCACACCGGGGAGCTGTTTTTT. Translated: CASRVHTGELFF. The gene calls are TRBV2 and TRBJ2-2; no firm D call. There are 12 residues in the CDR3. Germline loops: CDR1 SNHLY, CDR2 FYNNEI. V lost 8 bases and J 3 bases, leaving 7 bases between the germline ends.